The T cell receptor (beta chain) described here comes from a study of T cell clonality in common variable immunodeficiency (dated by TCRdb to the mid-2010s). On the study overall, not on this receptor specifically: Patient heterogeneity within the CVID cohort put limits on correlating repertoire features with clinical complications. Despite equal DNA input, controls averaged approximately 77,000 unique sequences per sample versus about 31,547 in CVID samples. CVID subjects shared fewer TCRbeta clones with each other than healthy controls did (p < 0.0001). CVID TCRbeta sequences reportedly showed fewer deletions and N-nucleotide insertions and lacked highly modified clones with 13 or more V deletions. According to the authors, finding the cause of the higher clonality in CVID would require sequencing the repertoires of T cell subpopulations. TCRbeta clonality was higher in CVID subjects than in healthy controls (t-test p = 0.018), and the increase was most characteristic of about a third of subjects.

This clone appeared many times. It has no known antigen specificity. The CDR3 extends 3 residues past the end of the read, so its final part is completed from the germline J gene. For sequencing input, CVID and control samples contributed equivalent amounts of genomic DNA. For every sample, a 60 bp segment covering the rearranged TCRbeta CDR3 region was amplified and then sequenced. TCRbeta amplification used the immunoSEQ assay, a bias-corrected multiplex PCR with high-throughput sequencing. As for the original processing: Each unique nucleotide sequence was treated as a clone and annotated with V, D and J genes, copy number and frequency. Sequences were labeled productive if in frame, and non-productive if out of frame or containing stop codons. Clonality was calculated from Shannon's entropy as previously described. The predicted amino acid sequences of productive clones were used to derive the mean CDR3 Kyte-Doolittle hydropathy. The R hclust function was used to hierarchically cluster scaled V gene usage with Manhattan distance and complete linkage. Clone sharing by CDR3 amino acid sequence was assessed by resampling 12 repertoires per group over 100 rounds. The repertoires were searched for more than 65 published EBV-specific and roughly 230 published CMV-specific TCRbeta sequences. A couple of CVID samples that yielded fewer than 10,000 sequences were excluded from the analysis, so fewer than 45 CVID repertoires were retained. TCRdb stores this immuneACCESS table with in-frame sequences only. Part of the clones is absent; in the studies checked, under half of the shortfall reflects unresolved V genes, and no reason is known for the rest. That table is the source of V, J and clone size, and D and trimming were worked out from the DNA. This sample includes some 54,000 clones, and none of them was observed just once. Jointly, the top ten make up more than 2% of the sample.

Both CVID patients and healthy controls were predominantly of Caucasian heritage. Heparinized peripheral whole blood samples of roughly 5 to 8 ml were obtained from each donor. Genomic DNA from adults with common variable immune deficiency (CVID) and from healthy adult controls was used to sequence TCRbeta CDR3 repertoires. A total of approximately 22 healthy adult volunteers (around 12 female and ten or so male; age range about 20 to 75 years, mean age around 35) were included in the control group. To isolate peripheral blood mononuclear cells, diluted blood was subjected to density centrifugation over Hypaque 1077 or Ficoll-Paque. Genomic DNA was obtained from unsorted mononuclear cells through either Qiagen column purification or a centrifugation-based method. The CDR3 goes from the cysteine to the phenylalanine over 16 residues. The DNA covers only part of the CDR3, 39 bases in frame from base 1. From V the trimming removes 3 bases and from J it removes 0 bases, while the gene matches leave 4 bases of the junction unaccounted for. The CDR1 and CDR2 encoded by the germline V gene are KGHSH and LQKENI.

The source of this sequence is a person aged 18-70 years in good health. Sequencing was performed on peripheral blood mononuclear cells. The chain uses TRBV18 and TRBJ2-2; the junction holds 7 bases that match TRBD1. The DNA read from the CDR3 is TGTGCCAGCTCACCGACCGGGACAGCGAACACCGGGGAG. It encodes CASSPTGTANTGE. The whole CDR3 protein reads CASSPTGTANTGELFF.